This entry lists 19 T cell receptor beta chains sequenced from one sample in a study of blood T cell repertoires in COVID-19 (TCRdb year 2020). Libraries were made using the immunoSEQ multiplex PCR assay. The immuneACCESS repertoire file appears here via TCRdb, limited to in-frame rearrangements. These files lack a portion of the clones; in checked studies, under half of the deficit traces to unresolved V genes, and the cause of the others is not known. The sample yields roughly 60,000 clones; around nine tenths were counted once. About 9.1% of the sample comes from the top ten. Sequenced material: peripheral blood. The receptor source for this set is an elderly woman with active COVID-19.

V usage is TRBV25-1 and J usage is TRBJ2-1; 9 positions match TRBD2. The germline CDR1 and CDR2 sequences are MGHDK and SYGVNS. This CDR3 is 17 amino acids long. With 4 bases clipped from V and 4 bases from J, the junction kept 11 bases outside the gene matches. The CDR3 sequence is CASSAPVGLALYNEQFF. The CDR3, as DNA: TGTGCCAGCAGTGCTCCCGTTGGACTAGCGCTATACAATGAGCAGTTCTTC.

The V call is TRBV6-5, the J call TRBJ2-2; maybe TRBD2 (6 bases). V lost 7 bases and J lost 6, with 18 bases in between. The CDR3 is 15 amino acids. Germline assignment: CDR1 MNHEY and CDR2 SVGAGI. The CDR3 nucleotides are TGTGCCAGCATCGCCGCAGGGACTGTTTCCGGGGAGCTGTTTTTT. This translates into CASIAAGTVSGELFF.

The J gene is TRBJ2-5, the V gene TRBV7-9; 7 bases map to TRBD1. Germline lookup yields CDR1 SEHNR and CDR2 FQNEAQ (reference sequence). This CDR3 has 13 amino acids. V lost 5 bases and J lost 5; bases outside the gene matches: 5. Here the CDR3 reads CASSPTGVETQYF. The DNA of the CDR3 is TGTGCCAGCAGCCCCACAGGGGTCGAGACCCAGTACTTC.

The rearrangement uses TRBV4-1 and TRBJ1-2; D is unclear. The length of the CDR3 is 14 residues. With 0 bases removed from V and 6 bases from J, the gap between germline ends came to 11 bases. CDR1 is MGHRA, CDR2 YSYEKL, per germline. CDR3 sequence reads: CASSQDWPAHGYTF. CDR3 sequence (DNA): TGCGCCAGCAGCCAAGATTGGCCAGCGCATGGCTACACCTTC.

The V call is TRBV28, the J call TRBJ1-5, with a possible D match to TRBD1 (5 bases). With 5 bases removed from V and 3 bases from J, the gap between germline ends came to 14 bases. Germline loops: CDR1 MDHEN, CDR2 SYDVKM. The length of the CDR3 is 15 residues. CDR3 in DNA: TGTGCCAGCAGTCTGGGGGGGGTATACAATCAGCCCCAGCATTTT. As protein: CASSLGGVYNQPQHF.

The V call is TRBV20-1, the J call TRBJ1-3; weak D call: TRBD1 (6 bases). The CDR3 spans 15 residues. The ends were cut back, 3 bases at V and 3 bases at J, with 15 bases in the middle. Germline V gene lookup returns CDR1 DFQATT and CDR2 SNEGSKA (reference sequence). In DNA form, the CDR3 reads TGCAGTGCTAGTAGGACAGACCCAGGTGGAAACACCATATATTTT. Amino acids: CSASRTDPGGNTIYF.

The J gene is TRBJ2-5, the V gene TRBV6-1; TRBD2 aligns across 7 bases. CDR3 length: 16 residues. Trimming at V came to 3 bases and at J to 2 bases, leaving 9 bases not matched to a gene. Germline V gene data show CDR1 as MNHNS and CDR2 as SASEGT. The chain's CDR3 is CASSEFGGRGQETQYF. The CDR3 region has the DNA TGTGCCAGCAGTGAGTTCGGCGGGAGAGGTCAAGAGACCCAGTACTTC.

The genes are TRBV27 and TRBJ1-1; possible D gene TRBD1, 5 bases. The CDR3 runs to 13 residues. The germline V gene encodes CDR1 MNHEY and CDR2 SMNVEV (reference sequence). V lost 6 bases and J 0 bases, leaving 8 bases between the germline ends. CDR3 sequence (DNA): TGTGCCAGCAGGACAGATATGAACACTGAAGCTTTCTTT. This sequence encodes CASRTDMNTEAFF.

The chain couples TRBV6-5 to TRBJ1-5, with 11 bases matching TRBD1. CDR1 and CDR2 from the germline V gene are MNHEY and SVGAGI. Trimming cost V 6 bases and J 9 bases; bases outside gene matches: 4. The CDR3 runs to 13 residues. The chain's CDR3 is CASSGQGARPQHF. The DNA for the CDR3 is TGTGCCAGCAGCGGACAGGGGGCGCGGCCCCAGCATTTT.

This rearrangement joins TRBV5-4 to TRBJ1-1; tentatively, D is TRBD1 (5 bases). The CDR3 runs to 14 residues. V was trimmed by 4 bases and J by 4 bases, leaving 14 bases between them. Looked up from germline, CDR1 is SGHNT and CDR2 is YYREEE (reference sequence). CDR3 protein: CASSPGGVGTEAFF. The CDR3 region has the DNA TGTGCCAGCAGCCCGGGGGGGGTCGGCACTGAAGCTTTCTTT.

This clone was detected a few times. This rearrangement joins TRBV5-5 to TRBJ1-4; D not certain. Trimming took 0 bases from V and 4 from J, leaving 13 bases between them. The CDR3 covers 16 residues. CDR1 is SGHKS, CDR2 YYEKEE, per germline (reference sequence). The CDR3 is CASSLASPAYNEKLFF. CDR3 in DNA: TGTGCCAGCAGCTTGGCCAGTCCCGCTTATAATGAAAAACTGTTTTTT.

V and J are TRBV28 and TRBJ2-3, with 8 bases lining up with TRBD1. The CDR3 is 13 residues long. The germline CDR1 and CDR2 sequences are MDHEN and SYDVKM. The trim removed 6 bases at V and 3 bases at J, leaving 2 bases unmatched. The DNA of the CDR3 is TGTGCCAGCAGAACAGGGGGGACAGATACGCAGTATTTT. Protein product: CASRTGGTDTQYF. Full variable domain (missing parts from reference TRBV28 and TRBJ2-3): DVKVTQSSRYLVKRTGEKVFLECVQDMDHENMFWYRQDPGLGLRLIYFSYDVKMKEKGDIPEGYSVSREKKERFSLILESASTNQTSMYLCASRTGGTDTQYFGPGTRLTVL.

In this sample, this clone turned up a few times. The rearrangement uses TRBV6-6 and TRBJ2-7; D not resolved. The CDR3 loop spans 11 amino acids. Germline CDR1 and CDR2: MNHNY and SVGAGI (reference sequence). V was clipped by 7 bases and J by 3 bases, with 7 bases between them. The CDR3 nucleotides are TGTGCCAGCACTGGTAGCTACGAGCAGTACTTC. This sequence encodes CASTGSYEQYF.

V and J are TRBV4-1 and TRBJ2-3; D remains ambiguous. V lost 3 bases and J lost 7, with 20 bases in between. Germline V gene data show CDR1 as MGHRA and CDR2 as YSYEKL. The CDR3 totals 16 residues. CDR3 bases: TGCGCCAGCAGCCACCCGTCCGGCAGGTTAACGAATACGCAGTATTTT. Amino acid sequence: CASSHPSGRLTNTQYF.

Only one count was recorded for this clone. The chain is built from TRBV28 and TRBJ2-1; 7 bases align to TRBD2. V shed 4 bases, J shed 0 bases, and the junction held 9 bases outside the gene matches. CDR1 MDHEN and CDR2 SYDVKM come from the germline V gene. CDR3 length: 17 residues. The CDR3 reads CASSSPRAGSSYNEQFF. CDR3 DNA sequence: TGTGCCAGCAGTTCCCCCCGAGCGGGGAGCTCCTACAATGAGCAGTTCTTC. Complete variable domain (other parts from reference TRBV28 and TRBJ2-1): DVKVTQSSRYLVKRTGEKVFLECVQDMDHENMFWYRQDPGLGLRLIYFSYDVKMKEKGDIPEGYSVSREKKERFSLILESASTNQTSMYLCASSSPRAGSSYNEQFFGPGTRLTVL.

This chain links TRBV11-2 with TRBJ2-5; 11 positions match TRBD2. Per the germline V gene, CDR1 is SGHAT and CDR2 is FQNNGV. The J segment lost 4 bases and the V segment lost 6 bases, leaving 7 bases of the junction unmatched. The CDR3 has 15 residues. CDR3 sequence reads: CASSQTSGSGETQYF. CDR3 nucleotides: TGTGCCAGCAGTCAAACTAGCGGGAGCGGAGAGACCCAGTACTTC.

This clone was seen once. The chain has TRBV15 and TRBJ1-2; TRBD1 aligns across 10 bases. Germline CDR1 and CDR2: LNHNV and YYDKDF (reference sequence). The CDR3 contains 15 residues. Unmatched junction bases numbered 1, after V lost 1 base and J lost 2 bases. The CDR3 bases are TGTGCCACCAGCAGAGCGGGACAGGGGAACTATGGCTACACCTTC. Residues: CATSRAGQGNYGYTF.

This clone was counted once. The rearrangement links TRBV6-1 to TRBJ2-1, with TRBD2 matching 9 bases. The germline CDR1 and CDR2 sequences are MNHNS and SASEGT. This CDR3 comprises 17 residues. V trimming: 1 base; J trimming: 8 bases; junction bases outside the gene matches: 12. The CDR3: CASSEELAGGPRDEQFF. CDR3 DNA: TGTGCCAGCAGTGAAGAATTGGCGGGGGGGCCGCGGGATGAGCAGTTCTTC.

The V and J genes are TRBV5-1 and TRBJ2-2; 13 bases line up with TRBD2. The V gene end was trimmed by 3 bases and the J gene end by 5 bases; junction bases not matched to a gene: 7. The CDR3 runs to 17 residues. Germline lookup yields CDR1 SGHRS and CDR2 YFSETQ. The CDR3 is CASSSKTSGRLTGELFF. Written as DNA, the CDR3 is TGCGCCAGCAGCTCGAAGACTAGCGGGAGGCTTACCGGGGAGCTGTTTTTT. Full variable domain (missing parts from reference TRBV5-1 and TRBJ2-2): KAGVTQTPRYLIKTRGQQVTLSCSPISGHRSVSWYQQTPGQGLQFLFEYFSETQRNKGNFPGRFSGRQFSNSRSEMNVSTLELGDSALYLCASSSKTSGRLTGELFFGEGSRLTVL.